This T cell receptor (beta chain) stems from a study of blood T cell repertoires in COVID-19. The wider study: COVID-19 samples, acute and convalescent, were from the United States, Italy and Spain. T cells, B-cell-depleted T cells, or PBMCs provided the cDNA or gDNA that served as material.

This clone turned up a few times. This CDR3 comprises 15 residues. Germline V CDR1 and CDR2: MNHEY, SMNVEV (reference sequence). J lost 3 bases, V lost 5 bases, and 10 bases had no gene match. Per the authors' pipeline: From reference gene primer amplification, estimates of nucleated cell counts were derived. Profiled with immunoSEQ multiplex PCR; TCRdb holds only in-frame clones, not every one. V, J and clone size reflect that table, while D and trimming were determined from the DNA. The data contain some 160,000 clones, approximately 90% of them singletons. Sample: peripheral blood. This chain joins TRBV27 and TRBJ2-7; 7 nucleotides match TRBD1. The source of this sequence is a young man with acute or convalescent COVID-19. The chain's CDR3 is CASSEAGTVYYEQYF. CDR3 sequence (DNA): TGTGCCAGCAGTGAAGCCGGGACAGTTTACTACGAGCAGTACTTC.